Each of the 22 T cell receptor beta chains below was sequenced from the same sample in a study of T cell responses to AZD1222 COVID-19 vaccine. Repertoires were generated with immunoSEQ multiplex PCR, while TCRdb's copy carries only in-frame clones and drops some. This sample carries 50,000 to 85,000 clones, roughly 78% of them seen once, and the ten largest clones take 23%. The sample consisted of peripheral blood, taken on day 0 of MenACWY control vaccination. The receptors were sampled from an adult in good health.

The sample holds a few counts of this clone. The rearrangement links TRBV5-6 to TRBJ2-7, with D perhaps TRBD1 (6 bases). V was pared by 3 bases and J by 4 bases, with 11 bases between. This CDR3 contains 13 residues. Germline lookup yields CDR1 SGHDT and CDR2 YYEEEE. The CDR3 bases are TGTGCCAGCAGCTGGGCACAGGGTTACGAGCAGTACTTC. Its translation: CASSWAQGYEQYF.

V gene TRBV6-5 combines with J gene TRBJ1-1, with D possibly being TRBD1 (5 bases). This CDR3 region has 12 residues. Germline V lookup: CDR1 MNHEY, CDR2 SVGAGI. V dropped 6 bases and J dropped 11 bases, with 16 bases sitting between them. This CDR3 is CASREGTGKAFF. In nucleotides, the CDR3 is TGTGCCAGCAGAGAGGGGACGGGGAAGGCTTTCTTT.

The chain joins TRBV5-1 to TRBJ2-2; TRBD1 matches 10 bases. The CDR3 is 16 residues long. V lost 2 bases, J lost 3 bases, and 4 bases stayed unmatched. Per the germline V gene, CDR1 is SGHRS and CDR2 is YFSETQ. The CDR3 here is CASSLTGTGDTGELFF. Written as DNA, the CDR3 is TGCGCCAGCAGCTTAACCGGGACAGGGGACACCGGGGAGCTGTTTTTT.

The chain uses TRBV10-3 and TRBJ2-1; a weak D match, TRBD2 (6 bases). The CDR3 spans 18 residues. Germline assignment: CDR1 ENHRY and CDR2 SYGVKD. V shed 0 bases and J shed 5 bases, with 20 bases lying between them. As DNA, the CDR3 is TGTGCCATCAGTGAGTCACTAATAGCGGTTCGGACCGACAATGAGCAGTTCTTC. Protein sequence: CAISESLIAVRTDNEQFF.

The V and J genes are TRBV10-3 and TRBJ1-4; TRBD1 matches at 7 bases. Per germline, CDR1 ENHRY and CDR2 SYGVKD. The CDR3 totals 12 residues. The V gene end was trimmed by 11 bases and the J gene end by 5 bases; junction bases not matched to a gene: 5. The CDR3, as DNA: TGTGCCTCGGGACAGCCCAATGAAAAACTGTTTTTT. It codes for CASGQPNEKLFF.

This clone was seen a handful of times. This chain connects TRBV10-2 to TRBJ2-7; D perhaps matches TRBD2 (6 bases). Trimming removed 0 bases at V and 0 bases at J, with 12 bases between. From germline, CDR1 is WSHSY and CDR2 SAAADI. The CDR3 contains 16 residues. This CDR3 is CASSESGVAVSYEQYF. DNA of the CDR3: TGCGCCAGCAGTGAGTCGGGAGTAGCGGTCTCCTACGAGCAGTACTTC.

V is TRBV7-2 and J is TRBJ2-5, with D tentatively TRBD1 (6 bases). This CDR3 contains 17 residues. Germline CDR1 is SGHTA and CDR2 is FQGNSA. Trimming took 2 bases from V and 1 from J, leaving 17 bases between them. This CDR3 is CASSLFGRGSGQETQYF. DNA for the CDR3: TGTGCCAGCAGCTTATTCGGCAGGGGAAGTGGCCAAGAGACCCAGTACTTC.

The V and J genes are TRBV6-5 and TRBJ1-1, with D uncertain. CDR3 size: 11 residues. Germline values: CDR1 MNHEY, CDR2 SVGAGI. Trimming pared 7 bases from V and 6 bases from J, leaving 9 bases between. CDR3 DNA: TGTGCCAGCAAGGGAGAGGCTGAAGCTTTCTTT. Translating it yields CASKGEAEAFF.

The V gene is TRBV5-1, the J gene TRBJ2-1; 8 nucleotides align to TRBD1. Trimming took 0 bases from V and 2 from J; bases not matched to a gene: 4. The CDR3 extends over 16 amino acids. CDR1 is SGHRS, CDR2 YFSETQ, per germline. The CDR3 region is CASSLAQGAAYNEQFF. The CDR3 DNA reads TGCGCCAGCAGCTTGGCCCAGGGGGCCGCCTACAATGAGCAGTTCTTC. The entire variable domain, with the rest obtained from reference TRBV5-1 and TRBJ2-1, is as follows: KAGVTQTPRYLIKTRGQQVTLSCSPISGHRSVSWYQQTPGQGLQFLFEYFSETQRNKGNFPGRFSGRQFSNSRSEMNVSTLELGDSALYLCASSLAQGAAYNEQFFGPGTRLTVL.

The chain recombines TRBV18 with TRBJ2-5; D unresolved. The ends were cut back, 3 bases at V and 8 bases at J, with 16 bases in the middle. Germline V lookup: CDR1 KGHSH, CDR2 LQKENI. The CDR3 runs to 14 residues. CDR3 protein: CASSPYQVEKTQYF. As DNA, the CDR3 is TGTGCCAGCTCACCCTACCAGGTGGAGAAAACCCAGTACTTC.

This clone appeared a single time. This chain links TRBV5-1 with TRBJ2-7, with D perhaps TRBD1 (5 bases). The CDR3 loop spans 16 amino acids. Germline CDR1 SGHRS, CDR2 YFSETQ. Trimming stripped 0 bases from V and 3 bases from J, with 16 bases between. The CDR3 protein is CASSLEWGREVYEQYF. CDR3 sequence (DNA): TGCGCCAGCAGCTTGGAATGGGGCAGGGAAGTCTACGAGCAGTACTTC.

The rearrangement links TRBV5-6 to TRBJ2-1; possibly TRBD1 for D (6 bases). Germline V gives CDR1 SGHDT, CDR2 YYEEEE. V gave up 3 bases and J gave up 5 bases, with 9 bases separating them. The CDR3 covers 13 residues. DNA for the CDR3: TGTGCCAGCAGCTCGACAGGTCACAATGAGCAGTTCTTC. Translating gives CASSSTGHNEQFF.

The chain carries TRBV2 and TRBJ2-7; unclear D gene. Germline V gene data show CDR1 as SNHLY and CDR2 as FYNNEI. Trimming cost V 1 base and J 7 bases, with 14 bases left between them. CDR3 length: 14 amino acids. The CDR3 is CASSEVGFTREQYF. CDR3 nucleotide sequence: TGTGCCAGCAGTGAAGTTGGCTTTACGCGGGAGCAGTACTTC.

The sample holds a few counts of this clone. This chain connects TRBV3-1 (or the pseudogene TRBV3-2) to TRBJ1-1; 7 nucleotides line up with TRBD1. From germline, CDR1 is LGHDT and CDR2 YNNKEL (reference sequence). Trimming cost V 9 bases and J 3 bases; bases outside gene matches: 13. The CDR3 is 15 amino acids. The CDR3, as DNA: TGTGCCAGTCGTTCATTAACAGGGGTGTACACTGAAGCTTTCTTT. Translated: CASRSLTGVYTEAFF.

This chain links TRBV10-3 with TRBJ1-2; 9 positions agree with TRBD1. V dropped 7 bases and J dropped 8; count of bases not matched to a gene: 11. The CDR3 length is 14 residues. Per the germline V gene, CDR1 is ENHRY and CDR2 is SYGVKD. CDR3 sequence: CAINLQQGAGGYTF. DNA for the CDR3: TGTGCCATCAATCTTCAACAGGGGGCGGGAGGCTACACCTTC.

The chain couples TRBV7-8 to TRBJ2-1, with 7 bases lining up with TRBD2. Germline values: CDR1 SGHVS, CDR2 FQNEAQ. The V segment lost 5 bases and the J segment 7 bases; nucleotides outside the gene matches: 8. CDR3 length: 14 amino acids. CDR3 sequence: CASSRAGRRNEQFF. CDR3 coding DNA: TGTGCCAGCAGCCGAGCGGGGAGAAGGAATGAGCAGTTCTTC.

The chain uses TRBV30 and TRBJ2-1; D gene uncertain. CDR1 is GTSNPN and CDR2 is SVGIG in the germline V gene (reference sequence). V gave up 0 bases and J gave up 10 bases, with 10 bases separating them. CDR3 length: 12 amino acids. The DNA for the CDR3 is TGTGCCTGGAGTGTAGGTCCCGGGGAGCAGTTCTTC. Residues: CAWSVGPGEQFF.

CDR3 in amino acids: CASSLGQGAESYNSPLHF. As DNA, the CDR3 is TGCGCCAGCAGCTTGGGACAGGGGGCAGAGTCCTATAATTCACCCCTCCACTTT. This rearrangement joins TRBV5-1 to TRBJ1-6, with 10 bases aligning to TRBD1. CDR1 is SGHRS and CDR2 is YFSETQ in the germline V gene. With V trimmed by 0 bases and J by 1 base, 4 bases remained unmatched. The CDR3 contains 18 residues.

A note on this clone: Its ends do not fully match the called genes, so a read error is possible. This chain links TRBV11-2 with TRBJ1-2; tentative D call: TRBD1 (6 bases). There are 12 residues in the CDR3. CDR1 and CDR2 (germline): SGHAT, FQNNGV. The CDR3 DNA reads TGTGCCAGCAGCACAGAAGGGGCAAGGGGGATTTTC. Translating gives CASSTEGARGIF.

This clone came up a few times. The chain uses TRBV5-1 and TRBJ2-1, with D uncertain. The CDR3 has 13 residues. Germline CDR1 and CDR2: SGHRS and YFSETQ. Trimming stripped 0 bases from V and 10 bases from J, with 11 bases between. The CDR3 coding sequence is TGCGCCAGCAGCTTGGTTGTGGGCGAAGAGCAGTTCTTC. Protein product: CASSLVVGEEQFF.

The chain recombines TRBV5-1 with TRBJ2-3; D is perhaps TRBD1 (5 bases). The CDR3 length is 14 residues. Trimming took off 3 bases at V and 2 bases at J, with 10 bases between the two ends. Germline CDR1 is SGHRS and CDR2 is YFSETQ. The chain's CDR3 is CASSSGQATDTQYF. For the CDR3, the DNA is TGCGCCAGCAGCTCCGGACAAGCCACAGATACGCAGTATTTT.

The chain recombines TRBV5-1 with TRBJ1-6, with D unresolved. The CDR3 extends over 12 amino acids. Germline values: CDR1 SGHRS, CDR2 YFSETQ. Trimming removed 3 bases from V and 7 bases from J, with 5 bases in between. CDR3 protein: CASSSENSPLHF. CDR3 in DNA: TGCGCCAGCAGCTCGGAGAATTCACCCCTCCACTTT.